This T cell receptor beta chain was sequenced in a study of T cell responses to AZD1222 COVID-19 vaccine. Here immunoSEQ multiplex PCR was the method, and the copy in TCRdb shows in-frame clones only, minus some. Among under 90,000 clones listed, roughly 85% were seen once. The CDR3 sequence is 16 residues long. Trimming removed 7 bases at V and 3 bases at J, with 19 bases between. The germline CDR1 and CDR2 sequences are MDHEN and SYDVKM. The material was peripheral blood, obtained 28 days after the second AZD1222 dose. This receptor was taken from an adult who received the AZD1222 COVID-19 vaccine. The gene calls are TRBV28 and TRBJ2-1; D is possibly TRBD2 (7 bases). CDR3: CASIESSGGLYNEQFF. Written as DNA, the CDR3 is TGTGCCAGCATTGAATCCTCGGGGGGCCTCTACAATGAGCAGTTCTTC.